This T cell receptor (beta chain) emerged from a study of CD8+ T cells in alopecia areata. The authors sorted CD4+ and CD8+ T cells from PBMCs. The germline V and J ends were trimmed by 3 bases and 5 bases, with 10 bases remaining between them. The V gene's germline CDR1 is SGHTA and CDR2 FQGNSA. CDR3 length: 13 amino acids. Findings and limits, study-wide: Between patients, shared TCR sequences were less clear than in mice. This was possibly due in part to HLA diversity in the patient population. An increase in clonality over normal scalp was evident in lesional scalp, especially alopecia totalis/universalis.

With respect to this clone: What it binds is unknown.

cDNA serving as the sequencing template came from extracted, reverse transcribed RNA. Measured with immunoSEQ multiplex PCR; TCRdb has only the in-frame clones, and not every one. The table records some 150,000 clones, roughly 60% of them present only once. Sequencing was done on a sample of CD8+ T cells sorted from blood. The sequence derives from a human donor in good health. This sequence joins TRBV7-2 and TRBJ1-1; D remains unclear. The CDR3 loop is CASSLFSGTEAFF. CDR3 in DNA: TGTGCCAGCAGCTTGTTTTCCGGGACTGAAGCTTTCTTT.